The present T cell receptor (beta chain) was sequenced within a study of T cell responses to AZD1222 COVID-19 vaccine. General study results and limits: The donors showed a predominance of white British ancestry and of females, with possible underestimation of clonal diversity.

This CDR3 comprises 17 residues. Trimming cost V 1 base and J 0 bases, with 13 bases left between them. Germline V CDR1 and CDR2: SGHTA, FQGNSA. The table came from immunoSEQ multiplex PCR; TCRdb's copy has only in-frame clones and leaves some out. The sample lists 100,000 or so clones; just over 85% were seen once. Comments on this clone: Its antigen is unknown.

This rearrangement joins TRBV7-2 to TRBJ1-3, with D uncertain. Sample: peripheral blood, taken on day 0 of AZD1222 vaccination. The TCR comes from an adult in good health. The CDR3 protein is CASSLVVGPSSGNTIYF. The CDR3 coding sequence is TGTGCCAGCAGCTTAGTGGTAGGGCCTAGCTCTGGAAACACCATATATTTT.